The 2 T cell receptor beta chains listed next were all sequenced from one sample in a study of T cell repertoires in cytomegalovirus infection. Antigens for these TCRs are unknown. TCRdb analysed the reads with MiXCR anew, one entry per CDR3 protein. The table includes roughly 800,000 distinct CDR3 sequences, roughly 29% detected once. The sequences come from cultured CD8+ T cells from PBMCs, collected from culture after CMV antigen stimulation. The source is a human donor in good health (CMV status not recorded). Some clones in this sample may be carry-over from other donors' samples.

This clonotype was observed at least ten times. This sequence joins TRBV7-2 and TRBJ2-3; TRBD2 agrees at 7 bases. Per the germline V gene, CDR1 is SGHTA and CDR2 is FQGNSA. J lost 6 bases, V lost 5 bases, and 14 bases had no gene match. The CDR3 spans 16 residues. CDR3 in amino acids: CASSPSGGLPDDTQYF. The CDR3 DNA sequence: TGTGCCAGCAGCCCGTCGGGGGGTTTACCGGACGATACGCAGTATTTT.

The J gene is TRBJ2-1, the V gene TRBV6-5; no clear D. There are 12 residues in the CDR3. V was clipped by 8 bases and J by 2 bases, with 7 bases between them. Germline-derived CDR1 and CDR2 are MNHEY and SVGAGI. The CDR3 DNA reads TGTGCCAGCTTAACCCCCTACAATGAGCAGTTCTTC. Translated, it gives CASLTPYNEQFF.